This TCR beta chain was recovered during a study of PD-1 blockade in mismatch repair-deficient tumors. Across the study: Enrolled about 2013-2017, patients had progressing, pretreated mismatch repair-deficient cancers of 12 to 13 types. Study conclusions and caveats: Tumor-resident clones, often undetectable pretreatment in blood, expanded then contracted after pembrolizumab.

About this clone itself: The antigen is unknown.

V gave up 0 bases and J gave up 0 bases, with 12 bases separating them. The CDR3 sequence is 16 residues long. Germline V gives CDR1 SGDLS, CDR2 YYNGEE. Assay: immunoSEQ multiplex PCR; the TCRdb copy retains only in-frame clones and omits some. The data hold around 100,000 clones, with over 65% observed a single time. Mismatch repair deficiency was confirmed in all patients, by PCR or immunohistochemistry. The TCR-sequenced patients were a few responders to pembrolizumab. The source of this sequence is an adult with mismatch repair-deficient cancer. The chain combines TRBV9 with TRBJ1-1; D gene ambiguous. The sequenced sample was peripheral blood, obtained about 13 months after starting pembrolizumab. The CDR3 reads CASSVGDKTLNTEAFF. In DNA, the CDR3 is TGTGCCAGCAGCGTAGGTGACAAAACTTTGAACACTGAAGCTTTCTTT.